These 8 T cell receptor beta chains were sequenced from one sample in a study of post-analysis software for immune sequencing data. These receptors' antigens are unknown. Study-wide points: A handful of TRBV segments (TRBV5-6, TRBV5-1 and TRBV20-1 among them) occurred more frequently in patients than in controls.

cDNA libraries for TCR beta contained unique molecular identifiers. TCRdb re-called the PCR reads through MiXCR, storing one row per CDR3 protein. Found here are 350,000 to 500,000 distinct CDR3 sequences, less than 40% of them singletons; the top ten hold 6.5% to 8%. Sequences were obtained from blood. These receptors were collected from a girl aged 2 to 9 with multiple sclerosis.

Notes on this clonotype: The junction departs from germline at one end; a sequencing error may be responsible. V usage is TRBV6-5 and J usage is TRBJ2-7; 7 positions match TRBD2. The J call is uncertain, as TRBJ2-4 better fits the DNA end. Germline V lookup: CDR1 MNHEY, CDR2 SVGAGI. The CDR3 sequence is 13 residues long. The CDR3 DNA follows: TGTACCAGCAAAAGGGAGGGTTTGAACATTCAGTACTTC. It codes for CTSKREGLNIQYF.

This clonotype was detected only a few times. The chain has TRBV10-3 and TRBJ2-7, with 7 bases matching TRBD1. The CDR3 has 14 amino acids. CDR1 and CDR2 from the germline V gene are ENHRY and SYGVKD. V was pared by 10 bases and J by 4 bases, with 13 bases of the junction left unmatched. CDR3 residues: CATQDGTVVYEQYF. For the CDR3, the DNA is TGTGCCACCCAGGACGGGACAGTTGTTTACGAGCAGTACTTC.

This chain uses TRBV7-2 with TRBJ2-5, with 7 bases fitting TRBD1. The J call could be wrong; TRBJ2-7 is a better fit for the DNA end. Germline assignment: CDR1 SGHTA and CDR2 FQGNSA. The CDR3 runs 14 residues. The CDR3 protein is CASSSTRTGVEQYF. In DNA, the CDR3 is TGTGCCAGCAGCTCCACCCGGACAGGAGTCGAGCAGTACTTC.

V is TRBV27 and J is TRBJ2-7; tentative D call: TRBD1 (6 bases). The CDR3 is 16 residues long. Trimming took 3 bases from V and 3 from J, leaving 18 bases between them. In germline, CDR1 is MNHEY, CDR2 SMNVEV (reference sequence). CDR3 DNA: TGTGCCAGCAGTTTTTCTCAGGGGACGGTGTTCTACGAGCAGTACTTC. It codes for CASSFSQGTVFYEQYF.

This clonotype was counted only a few times. The V call is TRBV12-3 or TRBV12-4, the J call TRBJ1-5, with D perhaps TRBD1 (5 bases). This CDR3 spans 11 amino acids. The CDR3 DNA reads TGTGGGGAAAAGGGGTTTCAGCCCCAGCATTTT. This translates into CGEKGFQPQHF.

There are many counts of this clonotype. The chain has TRBV29-1 and TRBJ2-7; 8 nucleotides line up with TRBD1. V shed 6 bases, J shed 2 bases, and the junction held 0 bases outside the gene matches. The CDR3 length is 11 residues. In germline, CDR1 is SQVTM, CDR2 ANQGSEA. The CDR3 DNA sequence: TGCAGCGTGACAGGGGCCTACGAGCAGTACTTC. Its protein is CSVTGAYEQYF.

The chain employs TRBV10-3 and TRBJ1-2; D uncertain. Germline-derived CDR1 and CDR2 are ENHRY and SYGVKD. Trimming stripped 6 bases from V and 4 bases from J, with 18 bases between. The length of the CDR3 is 15 residues. CDR3 DNA: TGTGCCATCAGAACAGAGTCCTTCCCCCGCTATGGCTACACCTTC. This sequence encodes CAIRTESFPRYGYTF.

V usage is TRBV3-1 and J usage is TRBJ2-5, with 9 bases matching TRBD1. The J call may not be correct, given that the DNA end is closer to TRBJ2-7. CDR3 length: 15 residues. From germline, CDR1 is LGHDT and CDR2 YNNKEL (reference sequence). CDR3 in amino acids: CASSQGGQGFYEQYF. The CDR3 DNA reads TGTGCCAGCAGCCAGGGCGGACAGGGGTTTTACGAGCAGTACTTC.